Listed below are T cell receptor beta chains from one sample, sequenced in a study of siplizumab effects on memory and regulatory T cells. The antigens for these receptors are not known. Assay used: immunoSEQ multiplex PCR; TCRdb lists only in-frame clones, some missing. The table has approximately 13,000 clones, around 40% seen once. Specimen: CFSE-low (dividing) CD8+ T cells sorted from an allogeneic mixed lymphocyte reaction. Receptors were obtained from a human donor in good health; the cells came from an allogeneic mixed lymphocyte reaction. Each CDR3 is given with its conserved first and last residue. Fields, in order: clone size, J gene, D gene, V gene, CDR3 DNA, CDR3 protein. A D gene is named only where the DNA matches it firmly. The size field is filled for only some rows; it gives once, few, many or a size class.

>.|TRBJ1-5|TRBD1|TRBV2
TGTGCCAGCAGCTTGGGACAGATCAATCAGCCCCAGCATTTT
CASSLGQINQPQHF
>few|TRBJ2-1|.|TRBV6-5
TGTGCCAGCAGGGTGTTCCCCTACAATGAGCAGTTCTTC
CASRVFPYNEQFF
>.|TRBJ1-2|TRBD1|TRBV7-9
TGTGCCAGCAGCCAGGAAGAGATCGGGACAGGGGCTAACTATGGCTACACCTTC
CASSQEEIGTGANYGYTF
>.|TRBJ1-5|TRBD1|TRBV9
TGTGCCAGCAGCGAGACAGGGGAAATCAATCAGCCCCAGCATTTT
CASSETGEINQPQHF
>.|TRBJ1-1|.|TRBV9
TGTGCCAGCAGCCCTTGGGACACTCGGGGTACTGAAGCTTTCTTT
CASSPWDTRGTEAFF
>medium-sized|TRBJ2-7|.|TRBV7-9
TGTGCCAGCAGTTCGGGGGCGGACGAGCAGTACTTC
CASSSGADEQYF
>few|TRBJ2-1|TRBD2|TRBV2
TGTGCCAGCAGTGACCCGGAAATAGCGGGAGCCCCGGGTGAGCAGTTCTTC
CASSDPEIAGAPGEQFF
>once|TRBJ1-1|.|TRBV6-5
TGTGCCAGCAGTTACTCGAAATTCAGTGAAGCTTTCTTT
CASSYSKFSEAFF
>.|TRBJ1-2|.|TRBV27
TGTGCCAGCAGAAACATTAAATCAAACTATGGCTACACCTTC
CASRNIKSNYGYTF
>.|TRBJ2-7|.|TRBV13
TGTGCCAGCAGCCCTAAGTCGGGGCCCTACGAGCAGTACTTC
CASSPKSGPYEQYF
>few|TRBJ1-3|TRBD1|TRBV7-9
TGTGCCAGCAGCCCACCCAGGGGGACGGTTAGTGGAAACACCATATATTTT
CASSPPRGTVSGNTIYF
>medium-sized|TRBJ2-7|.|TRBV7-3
TGTGCCAGCAGCTTTGGGCAAACCTACGAGCAGTACTTC
CASSFGQTYEQYF
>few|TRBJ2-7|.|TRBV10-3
TGTGCCATCAGAGGAGGGGGTACCTACGAGCAGTACTTC
CAIRGGGTYEQYF
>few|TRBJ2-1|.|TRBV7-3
TGTGCCAGCAGCTTAGGTGGCGAGCAGTTCTTC
CASSLGGEQFF
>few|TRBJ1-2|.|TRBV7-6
TGTGCCAGCAGCTTAGGAGGGGCAGAAATTGGCTACACCTTC
CASSLGGAEIGYTF
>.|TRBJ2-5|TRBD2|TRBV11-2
TGTGCCAGCAGCGTCAGCGGGGCTTTAGAGACCCAGTACTTC
CASSVSGALETQYF
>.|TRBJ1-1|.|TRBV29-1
TGCAGCGTTGTAGGGTGGGGCACTGAAGCTTTCTTT
CSVVGWGTEAFF
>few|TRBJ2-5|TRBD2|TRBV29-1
TGCAGCGTACCCCTAGCGGGAGAGACCCAGTACTTC
CSVPLAGETQYF
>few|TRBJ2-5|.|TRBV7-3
TGTGCCAGCAGCTCGGGGACATCTGAGGGGGAGACCCAGTACTTC
CASSSGTSEGETQYF
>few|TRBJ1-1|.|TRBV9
TGTGCCAGCAGCGTAGGTGGAACTGAAGCTTTCTTT
CASSVGGTEAFF
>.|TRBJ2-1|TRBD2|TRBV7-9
TGTGCCAGCAGCTTAGCGCGACTAGCGGGAGGGTACAATGAGCAGTTCTTC
CASSLARLAGGYNEQFF
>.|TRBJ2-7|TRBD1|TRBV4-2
TGTGCCAGCAGCCAAGAAGGTGGGACAGGCGATTCCTACGAGCAGTACTTC
CASSQEGGTGDSYEQYF
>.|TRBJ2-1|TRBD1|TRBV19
TGTGCCAGCGGGACAGACTCCTACAATGAGCAGTTCTTC
CASGTDSYNEQFF
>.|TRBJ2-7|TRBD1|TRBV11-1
TGTGCCAGCAGCCCAGGGGTCAGGGGGCCCTCCTACGAGCAGTACTTC
CASSPGVRGPSYEQYF
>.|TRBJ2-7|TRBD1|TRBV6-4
TGTGCCAGCAAGGCCCATGGACAGGGGGTTCCCTACGAGCAGTACTTC
CASKAHGQGVPYEQYF
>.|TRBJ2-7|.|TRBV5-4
TGTGCCAGCAGCTTGGGCACAAGCGAGCAGTACTTC
CASSLGTSEQYF
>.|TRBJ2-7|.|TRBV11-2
TGTGCCAGCAGCCCCTCTCTGGGGTCCTACGAGCAGTACTTC
CASSPSLGSYEQYF
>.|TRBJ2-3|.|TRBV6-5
TGTGCCAGCAGTTACCGTCTCACAGATACGCAGTATTTT
CASSYRLTDTQYF
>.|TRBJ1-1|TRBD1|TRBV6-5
TGTGCCAGCAGTTACTCACAGGGGGGAGGCACTGAAGCTTTCTTT
CASSYSQGGGTEAFF
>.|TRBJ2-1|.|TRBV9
TGTGCCAGCAGCGCCTTTGGCGGGTGGGATGAGCAGTTCTTC
CASSAFGGWDEQFF